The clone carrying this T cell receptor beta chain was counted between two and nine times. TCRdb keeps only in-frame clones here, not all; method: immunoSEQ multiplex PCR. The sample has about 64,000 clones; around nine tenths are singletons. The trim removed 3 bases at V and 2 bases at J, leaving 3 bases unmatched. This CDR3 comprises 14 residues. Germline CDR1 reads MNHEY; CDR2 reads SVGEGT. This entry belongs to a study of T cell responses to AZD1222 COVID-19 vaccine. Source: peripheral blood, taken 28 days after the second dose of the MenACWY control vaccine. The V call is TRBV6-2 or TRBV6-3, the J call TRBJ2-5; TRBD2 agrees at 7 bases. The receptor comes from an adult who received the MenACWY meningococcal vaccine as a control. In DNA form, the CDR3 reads TGTGCCAGCAGTTATGGCGGGAGTCAAGAGACCCAGTACTTC. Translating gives CASSYGGSQETQYF.